The following is a T cell receptor beta chain sequence with its context. Its specificity is not known. This entry comes from a study of vaccination effects on CD4 cells after COVID-19. As for the study in general: Researchers obtained post-vaccine samples at a median of 72 days past the second dose.

This table comes from immunoSEQ multiplex PCR, and its TCRdb copy is limited to in-frame clones, with some not included. Here the sample spans 50,000 to 80,000 clones, roughly four fifths being singletons. Germline CDR1 and CDR2: SGHNT and YYREEE (reference sequence). This CDR3 is 16 amino acids long. Trimming took 4 bases from V and 2 from J, leaving 15 bases between them. The authors isolated CD4+ T cells after around 11 days of culture. Each participant received a vaccine that was either BNT162b2 or mRNA-1273, given as two doses. In the cultures, half the medium was exchanged for IL-2 medium on days 3 and 7. Overall study results and limits: Clones that were induced by infection or by vaccine showed marked contraction late after vaccination.

This sequence joins TRBV5-4 and TRBJ2-2; D tentatively reads TRBD1 or TRBD2 (5 bases each). This TCR derives from a human donor who received a COVID-19 vaccine. Sequenced material: CD4+ T cells from PBMCs cultured without peptide, taken after COVID-19 vaccination. The CDR3, as DNA: TGTGCCAGCAGCCCTCCTCCAGGGAGTAACACCGGGGAGCTGTTTTTT. This sequence encodes CASSPPPGSNTGELFF.